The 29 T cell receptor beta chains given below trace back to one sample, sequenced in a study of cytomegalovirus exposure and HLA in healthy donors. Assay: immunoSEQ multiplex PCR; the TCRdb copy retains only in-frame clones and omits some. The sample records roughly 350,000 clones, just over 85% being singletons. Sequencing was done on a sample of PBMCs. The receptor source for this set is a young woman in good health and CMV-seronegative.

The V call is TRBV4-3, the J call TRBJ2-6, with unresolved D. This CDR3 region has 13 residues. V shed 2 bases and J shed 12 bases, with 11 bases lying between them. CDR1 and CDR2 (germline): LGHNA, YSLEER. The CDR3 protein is CASSQTRSGVLTF. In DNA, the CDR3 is TGCGCCAGCAGCCAAACAAGGTCAGGCGTCCTGACTTTC.

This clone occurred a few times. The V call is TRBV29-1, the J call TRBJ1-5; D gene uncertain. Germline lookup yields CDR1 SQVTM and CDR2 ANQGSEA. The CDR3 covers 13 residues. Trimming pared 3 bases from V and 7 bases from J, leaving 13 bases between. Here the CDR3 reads CSVDVAGGQPQHF. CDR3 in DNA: TGCAGCGTTGATGTGGCAGGAGGGCAGCCCCAGCATTTT.

The CDR3 coding sequence is TGTGCCAGCAGCTTAACAACTAGCGGGAGTGGGGAGACCCAGTACTTC. This gives the protein CASSLTTSGSGETQYF. The genes are TRBV7-3 and TRBJ2-5, with TRBD2 identical over 11 bases. Germline lookup yields CDR1 SGHTA and CDR2 FQGTGA. The length of the CDR3 is 16 residues. J was trimmed by 5 bases and V by 0 bases; bases with no gene match: 5.

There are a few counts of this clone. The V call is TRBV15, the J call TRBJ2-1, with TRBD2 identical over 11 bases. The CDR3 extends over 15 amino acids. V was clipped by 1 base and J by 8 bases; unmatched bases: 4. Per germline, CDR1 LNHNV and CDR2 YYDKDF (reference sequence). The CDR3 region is CATSRATSGSDEQFF. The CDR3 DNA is TGTGCCACCAGCAGAGCCACTAGCGGGAGTGATGAGCAGTTCTTC.

The CDR3 coding sequence is TGCGCCAGCAGCTTGAGGGGCGATGAGCAGTTCTTC. It yields the protein CASSLRGDEQFF. The chain couples TRBV5-1 to TRBJ2-1, with D maybe TRBD1 (5 bases). This CDR3 is 12 amino acids long. Between the trimmed V and J ends, which lost 1 base and 8 bases, there was a span of 7 bases. Germline V gives CDR1 SGHRS, CDR2 YFSETQ. Combining the CDR3 with reference TRBV5-1 and TRBJ2-1 gives the whole variable domain KAGVTQTPRYLIKTRGQQVTLSCSPISGHRSVSWYQQTPGQGLQFLFEYFSETQRNKGNFPGRFSGRQFSNSRSEMNVSTLELGDSALYLCASSLRGDEQFFGPGTRLTVL.

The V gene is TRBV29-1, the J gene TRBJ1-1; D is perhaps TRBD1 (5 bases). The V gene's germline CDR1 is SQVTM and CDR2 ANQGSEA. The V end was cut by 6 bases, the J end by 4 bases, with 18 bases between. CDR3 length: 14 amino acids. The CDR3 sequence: CSVGGRVKSTEAFF. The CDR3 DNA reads TGCAGCGTGGGAGGCAGGGTGAAGAGCACTGAAGCTTTCTTT.

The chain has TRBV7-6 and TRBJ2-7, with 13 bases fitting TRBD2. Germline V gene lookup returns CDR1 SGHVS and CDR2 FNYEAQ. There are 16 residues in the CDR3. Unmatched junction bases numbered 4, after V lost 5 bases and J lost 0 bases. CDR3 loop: CASSPGLAGPSYEQYF. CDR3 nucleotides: TGTGCCAGCAGCCCGGGACTAGCGGGACCCTCCTACGAGCAGTACTTC.

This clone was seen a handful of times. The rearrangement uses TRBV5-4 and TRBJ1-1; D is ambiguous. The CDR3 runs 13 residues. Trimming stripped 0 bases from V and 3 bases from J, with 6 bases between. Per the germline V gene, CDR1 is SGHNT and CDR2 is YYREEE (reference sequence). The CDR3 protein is CASSLEQDTEAFF. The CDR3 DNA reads TGTGCCAGCAGCTTGGAGCAGGACACTGAAGCTTTCTTT.

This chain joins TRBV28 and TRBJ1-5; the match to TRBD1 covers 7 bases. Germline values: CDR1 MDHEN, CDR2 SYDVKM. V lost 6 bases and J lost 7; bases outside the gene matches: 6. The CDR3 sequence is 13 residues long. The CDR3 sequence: CASRAGGNQPQHF. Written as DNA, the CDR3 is TGTGCCAGCAGAGCAGGGGGAAACCAGCCCCAGCATTTT. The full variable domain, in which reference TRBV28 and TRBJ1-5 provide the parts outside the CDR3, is DVKVTQSSRYLVKRTGEKVFLECVQDMDHENMFWYRQDPGLGLRLIYFSYDVKMKEKGDIPEGYSVSREKKERFSLILESASTNQTSMYLCASRAGGNQPQHFGDGTRLSIL.

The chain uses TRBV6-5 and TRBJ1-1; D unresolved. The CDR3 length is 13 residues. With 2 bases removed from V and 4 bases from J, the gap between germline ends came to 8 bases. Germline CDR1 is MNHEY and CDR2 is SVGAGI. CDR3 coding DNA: TGTGCCAGCAGTTACGAGGGCGGCACTGAAGCTTTCTTT. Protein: CASSYEGGTEAFF.

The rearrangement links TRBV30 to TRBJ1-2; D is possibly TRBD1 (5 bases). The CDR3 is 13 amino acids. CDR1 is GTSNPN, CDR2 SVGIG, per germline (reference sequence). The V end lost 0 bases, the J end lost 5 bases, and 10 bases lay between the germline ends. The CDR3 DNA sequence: TGTGCCTGGAGTGTAAGCGGGGGGTATGGCTACACCTTC. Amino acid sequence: CAWSVSGGYGYTF.

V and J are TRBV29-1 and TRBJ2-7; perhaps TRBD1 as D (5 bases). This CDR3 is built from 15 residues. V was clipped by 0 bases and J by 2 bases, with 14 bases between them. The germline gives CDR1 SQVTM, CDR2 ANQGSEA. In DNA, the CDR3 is TGCAGCGTTGAAGATCCTACAGGTCAAACCTACGAGCAGTACTTC. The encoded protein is CSVEDPTGQTYEQYF.

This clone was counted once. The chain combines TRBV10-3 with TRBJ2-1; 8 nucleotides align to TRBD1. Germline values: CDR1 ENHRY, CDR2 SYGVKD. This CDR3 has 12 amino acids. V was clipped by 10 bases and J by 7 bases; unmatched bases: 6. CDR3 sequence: CATQGAGNEQFF. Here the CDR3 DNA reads TGTGCCACCCAGGGGGCTGGGAATGAGCAGTTCTTC.

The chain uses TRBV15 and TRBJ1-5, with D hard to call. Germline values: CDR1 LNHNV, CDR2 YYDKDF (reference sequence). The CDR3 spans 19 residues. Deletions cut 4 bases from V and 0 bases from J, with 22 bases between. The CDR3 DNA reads TGTGCCACCAGCACCAACCCCCGGCGGCGAGAATATAGCAATCAGCCCCAGCATTTT. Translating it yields CATSTNPRRREYSNQPQHF.

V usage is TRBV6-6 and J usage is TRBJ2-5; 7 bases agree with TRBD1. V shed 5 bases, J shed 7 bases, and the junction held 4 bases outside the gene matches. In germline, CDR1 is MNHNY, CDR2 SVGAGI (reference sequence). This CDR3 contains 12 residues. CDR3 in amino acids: CASSEGQTTQYF. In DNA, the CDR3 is TGTGCCAGCAGTGAGGGACAGACGACCCAGTACTTC.

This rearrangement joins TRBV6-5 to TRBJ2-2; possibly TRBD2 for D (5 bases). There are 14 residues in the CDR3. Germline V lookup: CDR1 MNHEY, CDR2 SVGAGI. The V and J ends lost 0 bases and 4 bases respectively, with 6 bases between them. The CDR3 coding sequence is TGTGCCAGCAGTTACTCCGGACTCACCGGGGAGCTGTTTTTT. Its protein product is CASSYSGLTGELFF.

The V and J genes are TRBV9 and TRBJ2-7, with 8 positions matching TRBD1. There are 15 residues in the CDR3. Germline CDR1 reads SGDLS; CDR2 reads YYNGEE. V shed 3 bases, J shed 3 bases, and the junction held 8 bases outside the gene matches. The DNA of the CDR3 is TGTGCCAGCAGCGGAGCCTTGGACAGGGACTACGAGCAGTACTTC. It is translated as CASSGALDRDYEQYF.

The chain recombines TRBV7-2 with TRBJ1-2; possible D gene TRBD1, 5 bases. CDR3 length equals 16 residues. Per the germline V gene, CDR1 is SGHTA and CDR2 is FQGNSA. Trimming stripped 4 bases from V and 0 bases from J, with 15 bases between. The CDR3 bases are TGTGCCAGCAGCTCAGGTCAGGGTTTTCCTAACTATGGCTACACCTTC. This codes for CASSSGQGFPNYGYTF.

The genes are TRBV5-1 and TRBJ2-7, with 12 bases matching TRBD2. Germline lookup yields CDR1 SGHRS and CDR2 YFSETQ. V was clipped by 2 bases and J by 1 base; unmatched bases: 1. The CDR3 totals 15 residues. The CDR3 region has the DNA TGCGCCAGCAGCTTAACTAGCGGGGGGTCCTACGAGCAGTACTTC. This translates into CASSLTSGGSYEQYF.

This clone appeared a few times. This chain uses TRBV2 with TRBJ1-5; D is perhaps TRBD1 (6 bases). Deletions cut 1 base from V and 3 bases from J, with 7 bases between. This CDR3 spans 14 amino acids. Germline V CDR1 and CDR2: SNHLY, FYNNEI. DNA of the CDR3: TGTGCCAGCAGTGAAGGGACAGTCAATCAGCCCCAGCATTTT. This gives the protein CASSEGTVNQPQHF.

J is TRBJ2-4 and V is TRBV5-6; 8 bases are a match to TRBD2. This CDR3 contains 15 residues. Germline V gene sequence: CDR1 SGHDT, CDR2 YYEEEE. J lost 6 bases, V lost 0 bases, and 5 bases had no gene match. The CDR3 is CASSLAPGGSNIQYF. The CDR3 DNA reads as TGTGCCAGCAGCTTGGCCCCGGGAGGGTCAAACATTCAGTACTTC.

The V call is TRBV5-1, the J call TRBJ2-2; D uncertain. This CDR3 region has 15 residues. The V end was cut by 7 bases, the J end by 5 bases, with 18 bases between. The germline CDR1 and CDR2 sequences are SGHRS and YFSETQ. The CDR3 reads CASQDKAARTGELFF. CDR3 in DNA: TGCGCCAGCCAGGATAAGGCCGCACGGACCGGGGAGCTGTTTTTT. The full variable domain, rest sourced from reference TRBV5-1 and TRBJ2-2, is KAGVTQTPRYLIKTRGQQVTLSCSPISGHRSVSWYQQTPGQGLQFLFEYFSETQRNKGNFPGRFSGRQFSNSRSEMNVSTLELGDSALYLCASQDKAARTGELFFGEGSRLTVL.

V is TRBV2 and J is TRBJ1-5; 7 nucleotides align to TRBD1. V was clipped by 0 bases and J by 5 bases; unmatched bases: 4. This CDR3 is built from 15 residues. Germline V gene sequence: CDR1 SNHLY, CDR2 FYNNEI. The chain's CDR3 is CASSEAVGTDQPQHF. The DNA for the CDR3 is TGTGCCAGCAGTGAAGCGGTGGGGACAGATCAGCCCCAGCATTTT.

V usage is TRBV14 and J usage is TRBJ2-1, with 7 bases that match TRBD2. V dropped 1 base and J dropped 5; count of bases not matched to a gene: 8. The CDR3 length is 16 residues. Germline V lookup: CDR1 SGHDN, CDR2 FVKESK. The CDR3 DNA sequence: TGTGCCAGCAGCCAAGTAAGGGGCGGGAGTGACAATGAGCAGTTCTTC. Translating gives CASSQVRGGSDNEQFF.

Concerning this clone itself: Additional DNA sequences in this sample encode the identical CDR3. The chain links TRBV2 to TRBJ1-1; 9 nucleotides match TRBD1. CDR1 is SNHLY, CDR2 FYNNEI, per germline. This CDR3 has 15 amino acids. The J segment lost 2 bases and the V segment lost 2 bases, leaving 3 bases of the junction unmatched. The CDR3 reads CASSELGQGNTEAFF. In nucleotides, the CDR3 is TGTGCCAGCAGTGAATTGGGACAGGGAAACACTGAAGCTTTCTTT.

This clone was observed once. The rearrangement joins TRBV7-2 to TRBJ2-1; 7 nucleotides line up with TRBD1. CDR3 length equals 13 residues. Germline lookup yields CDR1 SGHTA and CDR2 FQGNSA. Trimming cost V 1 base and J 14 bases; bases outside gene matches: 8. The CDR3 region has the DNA TGTGCCAGCAGCTTAGGTAGGGGGCAAGAAAAGTTCTTC. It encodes CASSLGRGQEKFF. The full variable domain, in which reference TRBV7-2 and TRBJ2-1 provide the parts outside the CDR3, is GAGVSQSPSNKVTEKGKDVELRCDPISGHTALYWYRQSLGQGLEFLIYFQGNSAPDKSGLPSDRFSAERTGGSVSTLTIQRTQQEDSAVYLCASSLGRGQEKFFGPGTRLTVL.

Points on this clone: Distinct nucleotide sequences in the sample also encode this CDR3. This CDR3 is CASRSGSSYNEQFF. The CDR3 DNA sequence: TGTGCCAGCAGGAGCGGGAGCTCCTACAATGAGCAGTTCTTC. V and J are TRBV2 and TRBJ2-1; 8 bases agree with TRBD2. This CDR3 region has 14 residues. V lost 6 bases to trimming and J lost 0 bases; unmatched junction nucleotides: 1. In germline, CDR1 is SNHLY, CDR2 FYNNEI.

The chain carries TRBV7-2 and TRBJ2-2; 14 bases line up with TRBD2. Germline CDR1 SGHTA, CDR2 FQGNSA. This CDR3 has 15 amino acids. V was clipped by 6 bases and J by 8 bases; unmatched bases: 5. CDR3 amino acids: CASSRLAGGMGELFF. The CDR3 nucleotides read TGTGCCAGCAGTCGACTAGCGGGAGGGATGGGGGAGCTGTTTTTT. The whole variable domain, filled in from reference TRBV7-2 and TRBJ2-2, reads GAGVSQSPSNKVTEKGKDVELRCDPISGHTALYWYRQSLGQGLEFLIYFQGNSAPDKSGLPSDRFSAERTGGSVSTLTIQRTQQEDSAVYLCASSRLAGGMGELFFGEGSRLTVL.

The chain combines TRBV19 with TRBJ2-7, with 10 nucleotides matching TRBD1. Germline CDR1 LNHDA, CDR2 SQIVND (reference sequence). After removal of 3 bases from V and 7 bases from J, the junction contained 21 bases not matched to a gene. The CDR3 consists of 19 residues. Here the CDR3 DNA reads TGTGCCAGTAGTATCCTGGGACAGGGGACGCGGGGCGTACTGGGAGAGCAGTACTTC. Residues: CASSILGQGTRGVLGEQYF. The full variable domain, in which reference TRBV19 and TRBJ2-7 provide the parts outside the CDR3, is DGGITQSPKYLFRKEGQNVTLSCEQNLNHDAMYWYRQDPGQGLRLIYYSQIVNDFQKGDIAEGYSVSREKKESFPLTVTSAQKNPTAFYLCASSILGQGTRGVLGEQYFGPGTRLTVT.